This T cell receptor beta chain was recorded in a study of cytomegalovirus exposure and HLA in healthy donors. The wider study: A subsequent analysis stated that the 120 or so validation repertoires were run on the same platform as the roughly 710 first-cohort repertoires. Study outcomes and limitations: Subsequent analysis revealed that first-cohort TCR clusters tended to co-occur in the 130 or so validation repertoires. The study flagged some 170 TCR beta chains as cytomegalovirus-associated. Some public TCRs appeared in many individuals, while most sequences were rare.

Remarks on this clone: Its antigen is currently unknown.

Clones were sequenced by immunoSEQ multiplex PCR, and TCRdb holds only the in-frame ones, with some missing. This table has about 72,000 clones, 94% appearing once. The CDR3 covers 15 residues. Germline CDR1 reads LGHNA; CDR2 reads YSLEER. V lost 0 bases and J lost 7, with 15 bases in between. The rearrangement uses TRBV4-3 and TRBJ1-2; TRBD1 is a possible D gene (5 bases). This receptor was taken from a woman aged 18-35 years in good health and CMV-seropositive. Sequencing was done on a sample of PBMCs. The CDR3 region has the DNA TGCGCCAGCAGCCAAGACAGGGAGGGTAGTGGTGGCTACACCTTC. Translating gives CASSQDREGSGGYTF.